The rows below give T cell receptor beta chains drawn from one sample of a study of T-cell memory formation after mild COVID-19. One entry per CDR3 protein results from TCRdb running MiXCR on the 5' RACE reads. The table has roughly 40,000 distinct CDR3 sequences, roughly 8% seen once. Sequenced: PBMCs or a T cell subset sorted from them (not recorded which). These receptors all come from a man aged 18 to 30 who had mild COVID-19 (a few samples of this study predate the infection). Cell type and time point are not known. Each CDR3 is given with its conserved first and last residue. The order of the fields is V gene, J gene, CDR3 length, clone size, D gene, CDR3 protein, CDR3 DNA. The D gene is left open where the match is weak. The listing skips clone size in some rows; elsewhere it reads once, few, many or a size class.

V gene: TRBV11-2; J gene: TRBJ1-6; CDR3 length: 14; clone size: .; D gene: TRBD1; CDR3 protein: CASSLGTGLAPLHF; CDR3 DNA: TGTGCCAGCAGCCTCGGGACAGGGTTGGCACCCCTCCACTTT
V gene: TRBV9; J gene: TRBJ2-3; CDR3 length: 12; clone size: many; D gene: .; CDR3 protein: CASSPGTDTQYF; CDR3 DNA: TGTGCCAGCAGCCCGGGCACAGATACGCAGTATTTT
V gene: TRBV27; J gene: TRBJ2-5; CDR3 length: 13; clone size: many; D gene: .; CDR3 protein: CASSPTIGVLRYF; CDR3 DNA: TGTGCCAGCAGCCCGACGATAGGGGTCCTTCGTTATTTC
V gene: TRBV12-3/TRBV12-4; J gene: TRBJ2-2; CDR3 length: 14; clone size: few; D gene: .; CDR3 protein: CASSSTPETGELFF; CDR3 DNA: TGTGCCAGCAGTTCAACCCCAGAGACCGGGGAGCTGTTTTTT
V gene: TRBV2; J gene: TRBJ2-7; CDR3 length: 14; clone size: medium-sized; D gene: .; CDR3 protein: CASTQGGHLYEQYF; CDR3 DNA: TGTGCCAGCACTCAGGGGGGACACCTATACGAGCAGTACTTC
V gene: TRBV7-7; J gene: TRBJ2-3; CDR3 length: 14; clone size: .; D gene: TRBD2; CDR3 protein: CASSSVAGADTQYF; CDR3 DNA: TGTGCTAGCAGCTCGGTAGCGGGGGCAGATACGCAGTATTTT
V gene: TRBV7-2; J gene: TRBJ2-5; CDR3 length: 14; clone size: few; D gene: .; CDR3 protein: CASSLAHGGETQYF; CDR3 DNA: TGTGCCAGCAGCTTAGCTCACGGAGGAGAGACCCAGTACTTC
V gene: TRBV7-3; J gene: TRBJ2-2; CDR3 length: 14; clone size: many; D gene: .; CDR3 protein: CASSLYAGSQGLFF; CDR3 DNA: TGTGCCAGCAGCTTATACGCCGGGTCCCAGGGGCTGTTTTTT
V gene: TRBV2; J gene: TRBJ1-5; CDR3 length: 14; clone size: .; D gene: .; CDR3 protein: CASSGRERNQPQHF; CDR3 DNA: TGTGCCAGCAGTGGCAGGGAACGCAATCAGCCCCAGCATTTT
V gene: TRBV7-2; J gene: TRBJ2-5; CDR3 length: 15; clone size: .; D gene: .; CDR3 protein: CASSLGPGRQETQYF; CDR3 DNA: TGTGCCAGCAGCTTAGGCCCAGGACGACAAGAGACCCAGTACTTC
V gene: TRBV4-3; J gene: TRBJ2-7; CDR3 length: 16; clone size: many; D gene: .; CDR3 protein: CASSQDHGVLTYEQYF; CDR3 DNA: TGCGCCAGCAGCCAAGATCATGGCGTCCTCACATACGAGCAGTACTTC
V gene: TRBV24-1; J gene: TRBJ2-5; CDR3 length: 13; clone size: once; D gene: TRBD2; CDR3 protein: CATSDGGAKTQYF; CDR3 DNA: TGTGCCACCAGCGACGGGGGGGCCAAGACCCAGTACTTC
V gene: TRBV5-1; J gene: TRBJ1-2; CDR3 length: 15; clone size: few; D gene: TRBD1; CDR3 protein: CASSFIMGTGGGYTF; CDR3 DNA: TGCGCCAGCAGCTTCATCATGGGGACAGGAGGCGGCTACACCTTC
V gene: TRBV20-1; J gene: TRBJ2-7; CDR3 length: 14; clone size: few; D gene: .; CDR3 protein: CSARPSHSTYEQYF; CDR3 DNA: TGCAGTGCTAGACCATCCCACAGTACCTACGAGCAGTACTTC